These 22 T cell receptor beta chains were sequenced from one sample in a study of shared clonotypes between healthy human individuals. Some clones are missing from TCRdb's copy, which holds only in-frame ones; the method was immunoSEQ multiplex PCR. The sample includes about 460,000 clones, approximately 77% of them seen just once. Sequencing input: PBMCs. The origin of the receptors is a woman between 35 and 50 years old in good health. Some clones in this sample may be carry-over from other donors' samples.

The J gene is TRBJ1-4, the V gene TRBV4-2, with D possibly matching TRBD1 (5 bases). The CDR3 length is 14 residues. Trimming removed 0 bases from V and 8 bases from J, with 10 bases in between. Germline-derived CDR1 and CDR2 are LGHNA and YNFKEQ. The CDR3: CASSQEGAGEKLFF. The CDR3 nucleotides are TGTGCCAGCAGCCAAGAAGGGGCCGGGGAAAAACTGTTTTTT.

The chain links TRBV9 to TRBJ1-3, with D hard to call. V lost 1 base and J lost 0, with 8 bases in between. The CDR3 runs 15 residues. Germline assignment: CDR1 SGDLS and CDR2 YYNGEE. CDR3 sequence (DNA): TGTGCCAGCAGCGTATTGGGTAGCTCTGGAAACACCATATATTTT. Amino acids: CASSVLGSSGNTIYF.

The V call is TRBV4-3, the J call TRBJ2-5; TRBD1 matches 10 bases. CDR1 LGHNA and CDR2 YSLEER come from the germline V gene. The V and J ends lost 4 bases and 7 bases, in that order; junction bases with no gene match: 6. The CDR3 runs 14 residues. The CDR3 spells CASSRDRGRGTQYF. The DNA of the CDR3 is TGCGCCAGCAGCCGAGACAGGGGGCGGGGGACCCAGTACTTC.

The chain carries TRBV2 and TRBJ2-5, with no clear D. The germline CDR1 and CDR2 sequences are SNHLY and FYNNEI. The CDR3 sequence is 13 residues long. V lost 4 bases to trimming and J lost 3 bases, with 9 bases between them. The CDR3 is CASSGYRKETQYF. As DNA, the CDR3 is TGTGCCAGCAGTGGCTACAGAAAAGAGACCCAGTACTTC.

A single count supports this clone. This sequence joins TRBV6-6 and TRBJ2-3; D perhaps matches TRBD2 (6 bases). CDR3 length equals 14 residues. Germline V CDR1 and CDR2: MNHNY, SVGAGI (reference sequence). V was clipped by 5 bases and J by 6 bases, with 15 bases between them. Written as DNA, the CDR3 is TGTGCCAGCAGTACCGGGACTCACCCCGATACGCAGTATTTT. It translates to CASSTGTHPDTQYF.

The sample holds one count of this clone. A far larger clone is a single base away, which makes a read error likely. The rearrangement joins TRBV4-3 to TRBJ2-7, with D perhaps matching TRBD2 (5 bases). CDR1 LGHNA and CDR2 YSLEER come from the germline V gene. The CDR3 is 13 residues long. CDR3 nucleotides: TGCGCCAGCAGCCAAGGAGGGTACTACGAGCGGTACTTC. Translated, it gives CASSQGGYYERYF.

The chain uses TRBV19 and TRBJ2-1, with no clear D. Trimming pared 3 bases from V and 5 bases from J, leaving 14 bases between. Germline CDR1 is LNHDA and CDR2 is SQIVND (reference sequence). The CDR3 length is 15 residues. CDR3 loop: CASSISHWAHNEQFF. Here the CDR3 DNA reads TGTGCCAGTAGTATCTCCCACTGGGCACACAATGAGCAGTTCTTC.

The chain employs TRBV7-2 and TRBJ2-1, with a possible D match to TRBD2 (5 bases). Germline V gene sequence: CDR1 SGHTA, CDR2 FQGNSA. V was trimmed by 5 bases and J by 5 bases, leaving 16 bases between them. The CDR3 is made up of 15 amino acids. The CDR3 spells CASSPRGSENNEQFF. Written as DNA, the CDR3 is TGTGCCAGCAGCCCTCGAGGTAGCGAGAACAATGAGCAGTTCTTC.

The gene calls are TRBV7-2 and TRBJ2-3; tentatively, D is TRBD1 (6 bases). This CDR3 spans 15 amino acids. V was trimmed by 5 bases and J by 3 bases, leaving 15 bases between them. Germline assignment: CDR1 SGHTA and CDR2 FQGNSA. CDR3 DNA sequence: TGTGCCAGCAGCCCCCGGGGCCAGGGGACAGATACGCAGTATTTT. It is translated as CASSPRGQGTDTQYF.

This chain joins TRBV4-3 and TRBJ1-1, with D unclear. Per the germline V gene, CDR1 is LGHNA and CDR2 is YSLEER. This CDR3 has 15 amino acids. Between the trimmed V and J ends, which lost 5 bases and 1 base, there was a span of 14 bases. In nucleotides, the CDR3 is TGCGCCAGCAGCTTAAGTCCACAATCGAACACTGAAGCTTTCTTT. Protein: CASSLSPQSNTEAFF.

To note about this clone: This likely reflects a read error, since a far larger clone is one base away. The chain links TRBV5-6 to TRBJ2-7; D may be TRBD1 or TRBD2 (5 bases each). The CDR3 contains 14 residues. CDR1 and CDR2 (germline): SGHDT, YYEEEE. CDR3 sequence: CASSGDPTAYERYF. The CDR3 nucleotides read TGTGCCAGCAGCGGGGACCCGACTGCCTACGAGCGGTACTTC.

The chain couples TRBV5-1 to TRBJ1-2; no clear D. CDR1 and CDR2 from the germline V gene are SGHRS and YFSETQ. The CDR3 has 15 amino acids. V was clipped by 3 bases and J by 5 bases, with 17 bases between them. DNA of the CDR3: TGCGCCAGCAGCTCGGACGGGGTTCCTACGTATGGCTACACCTTC. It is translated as CASSSDGVPTYGYTF. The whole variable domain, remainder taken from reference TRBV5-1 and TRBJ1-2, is KAGVTQTPRYLIKTRGQQVTLSCSPISGHRSVSWYQQTPGQGLQFLFEYFSETQRNKGNFPGRFSGRQFSNSRSEMNVSTLELGDSALYLCASSSDGVPTYGYTFGSGTRLTVV.

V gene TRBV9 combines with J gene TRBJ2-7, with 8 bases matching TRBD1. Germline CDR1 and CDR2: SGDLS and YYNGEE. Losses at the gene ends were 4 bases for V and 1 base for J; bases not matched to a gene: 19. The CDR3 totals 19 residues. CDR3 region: CASSLAVRTGGLGSYEQYF. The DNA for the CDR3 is TGTGCCAGCAGCTTAGCGGTGAGAACAGGGGGACTGGGGTCCTACGAGCAGTACTTC.

The CDR3 DNA follows: TGTGCCAGCAGCTTAGCGGTGAGAACGGGGGGACTGAGGTCCTACGAGCAGTACTTC. It translates to CASSLAVRTGGLRSYEQYF. The gene calls are TRBV7-9 and TRBJ2-7; 7 positions agree with TRBD2. Per the germline V gene, CDR1 is SEHNR and CDR2 is FQNEAQ (reference sequence). V shed 0 bases, J shed 1 base, and the junction held 15 bases outside the gene matches. The CDR3 extends over 19 amino acids.

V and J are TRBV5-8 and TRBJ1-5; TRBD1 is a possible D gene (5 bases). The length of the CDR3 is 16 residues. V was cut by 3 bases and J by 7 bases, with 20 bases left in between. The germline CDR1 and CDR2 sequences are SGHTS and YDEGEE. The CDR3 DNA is TGTGCCAGCAGCTCTGGCGTAGGGGCAGGCGAACAGCCCCAGCATTTT. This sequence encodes CASSSGVGAGEQPQHF.

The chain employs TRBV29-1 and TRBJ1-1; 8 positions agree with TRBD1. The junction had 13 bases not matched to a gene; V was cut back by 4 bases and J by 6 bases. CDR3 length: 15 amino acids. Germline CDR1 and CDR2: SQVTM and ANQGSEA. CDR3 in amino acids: CSVGLDRVWGAEAFF. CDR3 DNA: TGCAGCGTTGGGCTGGACAGGGTTTGGGGCGCTGAAGCTTTCTTT.

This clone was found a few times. The DNA for the CDR3 is TGCGCCAGCAGCCGTGGGGCTAGCGGTTACAATGAGCAGTTCTTC. Encoded protein: CASSRGASGYNEQFF. The V gene is TRBV5-1, the J gene TRBJ2-1; 7 nucleotides line up with TRBD2. V was pared by 4 bases and J by 4 bases, with 8 bases of the junction left unmatched. Germline CDR1 SGHRS, CDR2 YFSETQ. CDR3 size: 15 residues.

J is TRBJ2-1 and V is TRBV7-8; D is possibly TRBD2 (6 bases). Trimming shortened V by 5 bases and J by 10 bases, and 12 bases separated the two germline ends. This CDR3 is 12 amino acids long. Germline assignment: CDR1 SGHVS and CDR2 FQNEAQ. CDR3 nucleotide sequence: TGTGCCAGCAGCCCACTTGGGGGGGAGCAGTTCTTC. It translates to CASSPLGGEQFF.

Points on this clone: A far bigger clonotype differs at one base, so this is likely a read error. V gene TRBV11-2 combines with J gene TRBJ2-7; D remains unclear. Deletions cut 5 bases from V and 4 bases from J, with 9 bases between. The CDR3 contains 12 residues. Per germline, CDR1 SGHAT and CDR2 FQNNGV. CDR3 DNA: TGTGCCAGCAGCGACAAGGGTTACGAGCAGTACTTC. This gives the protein CASSDKGYEQYF.

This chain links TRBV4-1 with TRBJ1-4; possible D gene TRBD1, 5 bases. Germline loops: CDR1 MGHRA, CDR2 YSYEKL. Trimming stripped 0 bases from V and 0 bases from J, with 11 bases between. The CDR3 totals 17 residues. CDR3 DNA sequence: TGCGCCAGCAGCCAAGATCGAGGGGCTCCAACTAATGAAAAACTGTTTTTT. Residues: CASSQDRGAPTNEKLFF.

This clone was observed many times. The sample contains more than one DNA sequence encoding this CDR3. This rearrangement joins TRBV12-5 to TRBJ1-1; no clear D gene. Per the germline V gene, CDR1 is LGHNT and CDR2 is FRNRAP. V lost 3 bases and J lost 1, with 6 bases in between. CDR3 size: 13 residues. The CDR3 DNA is TGTGCTAGTGGTTTAGGAAGGAACACTGAAGCTTTCTTT. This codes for CASGLGRNTEAFF.

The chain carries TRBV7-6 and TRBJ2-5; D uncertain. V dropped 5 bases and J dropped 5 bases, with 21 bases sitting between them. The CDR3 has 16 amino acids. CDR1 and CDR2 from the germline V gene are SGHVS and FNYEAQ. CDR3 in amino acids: CASSPNLLRSAETQYF. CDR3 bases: TGTGCCAGCAGCCCCAATCTTCTGCGAAGTGCCGAGACCCAGTACTTC.